The rows below give T cell receptor beta chains drawn from one sample of a study of control samples from healthy donors and cancer patients. Some clones are missing from TCRdb's copy, which holds only in-frame ones; the method was immunoSEQ multiplex PCR. The table includes approximately 110,000 clones, 90% detected once. What was sequenced was blood. These receptor sequences come from a human donor in good health. The donor label of this sample is uncertain. Both conserved end residues are trimmed from each CDR3. Clone size, where shown, is once, few, many, or a class for clones that have expanded.

TRBV3-1/TRBV3-2,-,TRBJ2-7,ASSQEAGEQY
TRBV24-1,once,TRBJ1-5,ATSDGRGGWQPQH
TRBV19,once,TRBJ2-3,ASSRGLADSTDTQY
TRBV27,-,TRBJ2-1,ASSPGQRNEQF
TRBV6-5,-,TRBJ1-1,ASSRTGLNTEAF
TRBV10-3,-,TRBJ1-1,AIGRRLADTEAF
TRBV7-9,-,TRBJ1-1,ASSLGVKRGVNTEAF
TRBV5-1,once,TRBJ2-5,ASSSTGLETQY
TRBV10-3,-,TRBJ1-2,AISGQSSLYGYT
TRBV7-2,-,TRBJ2-5,ASSTLGQETQY
TRBV3-1/TRBV3-2,-,TRBJ2-5,ASSQEGRQETQY
TRBV2,-,TRBJ1-2,ASTYQGRRDYYGYT
TRBV7-2,-,TRBJ2-1,ASSLVGRHEQF
TRBV6-5,-,TRBJ1-5,ASSLDPNQPQH
TRBV19,once,TRBJ1-1,ASIRWDRGSGGEAF
TRBV11-2,-,TRBJ2-7,ASSVRPGLNLGEQY
TRBV18,-,TRBJ1-2,ASSPVADPDYGYT
TRBV24-1,-,TRBJ1-2,ATSDDRDGYT
TRBV10-3,-,TRBJ2-7,AISGPLSGTSGSYEQY
TRBV6-5,-,TRBJ1-5,ASNSFNQPQH
TRBV18,-,TRBJ1-1,ASSPGLMNTEAF
TRBV3-1/TRBV3-2,-,TRBJ1-4,ASSQVWQGGEKLF
TRBV10-3,-,TRBJ1-1,AISDPGQPNTEAF
TRBV5-8,-,TRBJ2-2,ASSLPTDGANTGELF
TRBV7-2,-,TRBJ1-1,ASSLAAGVGTEAF
TRBV5-8,-,TRBJ2-1,ASSFGGLGSYNEQF
TRBV5-1,-,TRBJ1-4,ASSPGQGGEKLF
TRBV28,-,TRBJ1-4,ASRKSGGPVLTNEKLF
TRBV6-1,-,TRBJ1-5,ASSEAIRQPQH
TRBV6-5,-,TRBJ1-5,ASSSRQGYQPQH
TRBV27,-,TRBJ2-7,ASSLYPPSNDYEQY
TRBV9,few,TRBJ2-2,ASSVGASGGTGELF
TRBV9,-,TRBJ2-2,ASSVATTSGQGFTGELF
TRBV5-1,-,TRBJ2-3,ASSLTRDRSTDTQY
TRBV14,-,TRBJ2-3,ASSQDRGISAQY
TRBV5-6,-,TRBJ1-4,ASSLNRYNEKLF